The 15 T cell receptor beta chains given below trace back to one sample, sequenced in a study of cytomegalovirus exposure and HLA in healthy donors. The PCR used 60 Vbeta and 13 Jbeta primers. Data came from immunoSEQ multiplex PCR; TCRdb stores just in-frame clones and leaves some out. The data show 250,000 to 350,000 clones, roughly 90% seen once. The material sequenced was PBMCs. These TCRs come from a man aged 40-49 years in good health and CMV-seropositive.

The gene calls are TRBV14 and TRBJ1-6; D is possibly TRBD1 (5 bases). This CDR3 region has 14 residues. V lost 3 bases and J 7 bases, leaving 10 bases between the germline ends. CDR1 and CDR2 from the germline V gene are SGHDN and FVKESK. The CDR3 region has the DNA TGTGCCAGCAGCCACATGGGGGGAAATTCACCCCTCCACTTT. Protein sequence: CASSHMGGNSPLHF.

This chain links TRBV2 with TRBJ1-4, with TRBD1 identical over 8 bases. CDR3 length: 14 amino acids. The ends lost 6 bases at V and 6 bases at J; junction bases unmatched: 6. The germline CDR1 and CDR2 sequences are SNHLY and FYNNEI. CDR3 in DNA: TGTGCCAGCAGCCCGGACAGGGAGGATGAAAAACTGTTTTTT. This codes for CASSPDREDEKLFF.

J is TRBJ1-2 and V is TRBV5-1; TRBD1 matches at 10 bases. The germline gives CDR1 SGHRS, CDR2 YFSETQ. The CDR3 length is 16 residues. V dropped 1 base and J dropped 4; count of bases not matched to a gene: 7. The CDR3 coding sequence is TGCGCCAGCAGCTTGCAGGGGACAGGGGCTACCTATGGCTACACCTTC. Its translation is CASSLQGTGATYGYTF.

The gene calls are TRBV15 and TRBJ2-7; 8 nucleotides match TRBD2. Per the germline V gene, CDR1 is LNHNV and CDR2 is YYDKDF (reference sequence). Unmatched junction bases numbered 7, after V lost 1 base and J lost 2 bases. The CDR3 has 16 residues. CDR3 loop: CATSRGSGTRPYEQYF. CDR3 DNA: TGTGCCACCAGCAGAGGCTCCGGGACTAGACCCTACGAGCAGTACTTC.

The chain employs TRBV7-9 and TRBJ2-7; possible D gene TRBD1, 5 bases. Trimming pared 3 bases from V and 2 bases from J, leaving 14 bases between. CDR1 is SEHNR and CDR2 is FQNEAQ in the germline V gene (reference sequence). There are 15 residues in the CDR3. The DNA of the CDR3 is TGTGCCAGCAGCTTCCCCACAGGCACCCCCTACGAGCAGTACTTC. Amino acid sequence: CASSFPTGTPYEQYF.

This sequence joins TRBV28 and TRBJ1-5; D call uncertain. The germline V and J ends were trimmed by 5 bases and 4 bases, with 15 bases remaining between them. The CDR3 runs 15 residues. Looked up from germline, CDR1 is MDHEN and CDR2 is SYDVKM. The CDR3 loop is CASSRSERTNQPQHF. The CDR3 nucleotides are TGTGCCAGCAGTCGGTCGGAGAGGACTAATCAGCCCCAGCATTTT. The whole variable domain, remainder taken from reference TRBV28 and TRBJ1-5, is DVKVTQSSRYLVKRTGEKVFLECVQDMDHENMFWYRQDPGLGLRLIYFSYDVKMKEKGDIPEGYSVSREKKERFSLILESASTNQTSMYLCASSRSERTNQPQHFGDGTRLSIL.

The V gene is TRBV7-2, the J gene TRBJ2-1; D possibly corresponds to TRBD1 (6 bases). The V and J ends lost 5 bases and 6 bases respectively, with 8 bases between them. CDR1 and CDR2 (germline): SGHTA, FQGNSA. The CDR3 is 12 residues long. In nucleotides, the CDR3 is TGTGCCAGCAGCCCAGGGGTCAATGAGCAGTTCTTC. It translates to CASSPGVNEQFF. The whole variable domain, filled in from reference TRBV7-2 and TRBJ2-1, reads GAGVSQSPSNKVTEKGKDVELRCDPISGHTALYWYRQSLGQGLEFLIYFQGNSAPDKSGLPSDRFSAERTGGSVSTLTIQRTQQEDSAVYLCASSPGVNEQFFGPGTRLTVL.

The gene calls are TRBV30 and TRBJ2-7, with 7 bases matching TRBD1. The CDR3 spans 15 residues. The germline CDR1 and CDR2 sequences are GTSNPN and SVGIG (reference sequence). V dropped 0 bases and J dropped 2; count of bases not matched to a gene: 7. For the CDR3, the DNA is TGTGCCTGGAGTGTACGAAAACAGGGGCCCTACGAGCAGTACTTC. This codes for CAWSVRKQGPYEQYF.

The rearrangement links TRBV28 to TRBJ2-7, with D perhaps matching TRBD1 (7 bases). Germline-derived CDR1 and CDR2 are MDHEN and SYDVKM. CDR3 size: 16 residues. V lost 2 bases and J 2 bases, leaving 16 bases between the germline ends. The chain's CDR3 is CASSLGQGEVTYEQYF. CDR3 sequence (DNA): TGTGCCAGCAGTTTAGGGCAGGGGGAGGTGACCTACGAGCAGTACTTC.

The V call is TRBV5-8, the J call TRBJ1-1; TRBD1 agrees at 8 bases. J gave up 4 bases and V 0 bases, and 5 bases lay outside the gene matches. This CDR3 is built from 15 residues. Germline CDR1 and CDR2: SGHTS and YDEGEE. CDR3 loop: CASSLDRGDSTEAFF. The CDR3 bases are TGTGCCAGCAGCTTGGACAGGGGGGATAGCACTGAAGCTTTCTTT.

The chain couples TRBV6-5 to TRBJ2-5; 10 bases are a match to TRBD1. The length of the CDR3 is 14 residues. Germline V gene data show CDR1 as MNHEY and CDR2 as SVGAGI. With V trimmed by 6 bases and J by 5 bases, 6 bases remained unmatched. The chain's CDR3 is CASRDRGGGETQYF. CDR3 bases: TGTGCCAGCAGGGACAGGGGGGGCGGGGAGACCCAGTACTTC.

This clone appeared a few times. CDR3 bases: TGTGCCAGCAGCGGGGTAGCGGGAGCCATCTACGAGCAGTACTTC. This translates into CASSGVAGAIYEQYF. The rearrangement joins TRBV7-9 to TRBJ2-7, with 9 bases that match TRBD2. CDR1 is SEHNR, CDR2 FQNEAQ, per germline (reference sequence). The CDR3 extends over 15 amino acids. V was pared by 5 bases and J by 3 bases, with 8 bases of the junction left unmatched.

J is TRBJ1-6 and V is TRBV6-5; 8 bases align to TRBD1. V lost 4 bases and J lost 11; bases outside the gene matches: 10. The CDR3 consists of 15 residues. Germline assignment: CDR1 MNHEY and CDR2 SVGAGI. The CDR3 bases are TGTGCCAGCAGTTTGAGGACAGGGAGGATGGCACCCCTCCACTTT. Its translation: CASSLRTGRMAPLHF.

The V gene is TRBV29-1, the J gene TRBJ2-7, with D possibly TRBD1 on 6 matching bases. Per the germline V gene, CDR1 is SQVTM and CDR2 is ANQGSEA. Trimming left V 5 bases short and J 2 bases short, with 13 bases between. CDR3 length: 13 amino acids. The CDR3 region has the DNA TGCAGCGTTAGACAGGCTGCAACCTACGAGCAGTACTTC. Protein product: CSVRQAATYEQYF.

This rearrangement joins TRBV15 to TRBJ2-5, with D unclear. The CDR3 loop spans 14 amino acids. CDR1 is LNHNV and CDR2 is YYDKDF in the germline V gene (reference sequence). Trimming cost V 0 bases and J 5 bases, with 10 bases left between them. The chain's CDR3 is CATSRDHGWETQYF. CDR3 nucleotides: TGTGCCACCAGCAGAGATCACGGTTGGGAGACCCAGTACTTC. Supplemented by reference TRBV15 and TRBJ2-5, the full variable domain reads DAMVIQNPRYQVTQFGKPVTLSCSQTLNHNVMYWYQQKSSQAPKLLFHYYDKDFNNEADTPDNFQSRRPNTSFCFLDIRSPGLGDTAMYLCATSRDHGWETQYFGPGTRLLVL.